The subject of this entry is one TCR beta chain. Its binding antigen is unknown. Per-base quality was not reported, and no clone a single base away is much larger than it. CDR1 and CDR2, per the germline V gene, are SNHLY and FYNNEI. Its CDR3 holds 14 amino acids, cysteine through phenylalanine. The entry retains the CDR3 DNA only, 42 bases that are in frame from base 1. Trimming removed 3 bases from V and 1 base from J, leaving 9 bases between the germline ends. The data stem from a study of blood T cell repertoires in COVID-19 (dated by TCRdb to 2018 to 2021). With respect to the entire study: Samples covering the acute and convalescent phases of COVID-19 were provided by collaborators in the United States, Italy and Spain. Samples were obtained from the ongoing ImmuneRACE study (first 160 participants) and from 1,254 subjects provided by 6 global collaborators. The material from the prospective study consisted of cDNA or gDNA derived from T cells, B-cell-depleted T cells, or PBMCs. The sample metadata nearly always contained a de-identified subject ID, COVID-19 status, age in years and sex. The repertoires were released in a freely available public database meant as a resource for research on the immune response to SARS-CoV-2. Where available, HLA class I and class II types were taken from metadata supplied by the sample provider and were not determined by assay-based typing. Subjects who had been exposed to COVID-19, were actively infected with it, or had recovered from it provided the deeply sampled blood TCRbeta repertoires that made up the dataset. What the study reported, not specific to this receptor: How much clinical and demographic metadata was included differed by source and by participant, and the metadata was provided uncurated.

TCRbeta CDR3 regions were amplified from genomic DNA by means of the immunoSEQ Assay, a bias-controlled multiplex PCR. As for how the authors treated the data: The number of nucleated cells in each sample was estimated from the amplification of reference gene primers within the assay. Sequence reads were collapsed and filtered to measure the absolute abundance of every unique TCRbeta CDR3 rearrangement. Productive Simpson clonality was computed per sample as the square root of Simpson's diversity index over productive rearrangements. The table was pulled from immuneACCESS by TCRdb, which kept in-frame rearrangements only. Such tables lose some clones; where checked, under half of the loss comes from unresolved V genes, and the rest has no known cause. V, J and clone size are taken as reported in that table, and D and trimming were inferred from the DNA itself. Here the sample has a few hundred thousand clones; under 85% occur a single time. The ten largest clones take up around 1.3% of the sample.

One collaborating source in Seattle enrolled patients during active infection and followed them longitudinally through the course of disease. Whole blood was collected in K2EDTA tubes by collaborating institutions according to the institutions' own protocols. For TCRbeta analysis, collaborators shipped samples as frozen whole blood, isolated PBMCs, or DNA extracted from either of those sample types. The chain is made from TRBV2 and TRBJ1-1; a tentative D call is TRBD1 (5 bases match). The sequenced sample was peripheral blood. This TCR was recovered from a woman in her twenties or thirties with COVID-19, enrolled during active disease. In nucleotides, the sequence is TGTGCCAGCAGTGACCCAGGGAAGAACACTGAAGCTTTCTTT. It specifies CASSDPGKNTEAFF. The CDR3, completed at both ends by the reference TRBV2 and TRBJ1-1 genes, gives the full variable domain EPEVTQTPSHQVTQMGQEVILRCVPISNHLYFYWYRQILGQKVEFLVSFYNNEISEKSEIFDDQFSVERPDGSNFTLKIRSTKLEDSAMYFCASSDPGKNTEAFFGQGTRLTVV.